This T cell receptor (beta chain) was recovered during a study of post-analysis software for immune sequencing data. Notes on the study in general: Comparison of patients with controls showed five or six TRBV segments more frequent in patients, TRBV5-6, TRBV5-1 and TRBV20-1 among them.

Germline CDR1 and CDR2: SGHRS and YFSETQ. V lost 0 bases to trimming and J lost 2 bases, with 9 bases between them. The CDR3 spans 15 residues. Details on this clonotype: The antigen remains undetermined.

Incorporated into the TCR beta cDNA libraries were unique molecular identifiers, which served to reduce PCR and sequencing biases. When roughly 0.9 to 10 million T cells were used, they gave about 490,000 cDNA molecules. TCRdb called the PCR reads again in MiXCR, with one record for every CDR3 protein. The sample lists hundreds of thousands of distinct CDR3 sequences, under 55% occurring once. Sequencing was carried out using blood. V and J are TRBV5-1 and TRBJ2-1; unclear D gene. This sequence was found in a girl aged 5-17 years with multiple sclerosis. The CDR3 nucleotides are TGCGCCAGCAGCTTGGGGGAAGGCCCCTACAATGAGCAGTTCTTC. Its protein is CASSLGEGPYNEQFF.